What follows are 13 T cell receptor beta chains derived from one specimen sequenced in a study of graft-versus-host responses after intestinal transplantation. What these receptors recognize is not known. Method: immunoSEQ multiplex PCR; TCRdb's copy keeps in-frame clones and lacks some. The sample holds around 90,000 clones, over 85% seen once. This sample comprised unstimulated CD4+ T cells sorted from spleen or lymph node cells, obtained before intestinal transplant. These receptors were taken from a human donor who received an intestinal transplant.

This clone has a single count. The chain combines TRBV6-5 with TRBJ1-4; D is unresolved. Germline lookup yields CDR1 MNHEY and CDR2 SVGAGI. The CDR3 length is 15 residues. Trimming shortened V by 3 bases and J by 5 bases, and 13 bases separated the two germline ends. The CDR3 loop is CASSYTGNGNEKLFF. The CDR3 coding sequence is TGTGCCAGCAGTTATACGGGGAATGGAAATGAAAAACTGTTTTTT.

The CDR3 here is CASSDREGGTQYF. For the CDR3, the DNA is TGTGCCAGCAGCGACAGGGAAGGGGGTACGCAGTATTTT. V usage is TRBV27 and J usage is TRBJ2-3; 7 bases are a match to TRBD1. The CDR3 is made up of 13 amino acids. V dropped 6 bases and J dropped 8; count of bases not matched to a gene: 8. Germline V gene lookup returns CDR1 MNHEY and CDR2 SMNVEV (reference sequence).

This clone showed up just once. The chain is built from TRBV6-5 and TRBJ2-5, with 7 bases that match TRBD2. Germline values: CDR1 MNHEY, CDR2 SVGAGI. The CDR3 covers 15 residues. V shed 6 bases and J 1 base; nucleotides not matched to a gene: 8. The CDR3 sequence: CASSKWAGAQETQYF. Written as DNA, the CDR3 is TGTGCCAGCAGCAAATGGGCGGGAGCCCAAGAGACCCAGTACTTC.

The chain employs TRBV5-1 and TRBJ2-3, with D tentatively TRBD1 (6 bases). The length of the CDR3 is 15 residues. Germline-derived CDR1 and CDR2 are SGHRS and YFSETQ. V lost 2 bases, J lost 3 bases, and 13 bases lay in between. In DNA, the CDR3 is TGCGCCAGCAGCTTCAGGGGACGTGGGACAGATACGCAGTATTTT. Encoded protein: CASSFRGRGTDTQYF. Full variable domain (remainder filled in from reference TRBV5-1 and TRBJ2-3): KAGVTQTPRYLIKTRGQQVTLSCSPISGHRSVSWYQQTPGQGLQFLFEYFSETQRNKGNFPGRFSGRQFSNSRSEMNVSTLELGDSALYLCASSFRGRGTDTQYFGPGTRLTVL.

This rearrangement joins TRBV6-1 to TRBJ1-1; D is undetermined. Trimming pared 0 bases from V and 5 bases from J, leaving 10 bases between. This CDR3 is 14 amino acids long. Germline lookup yields CDR1 MNHNS and CDR2 SASEGT. This CDR3 reads CASSEAGLWTEAFF. The CDR3 coding sequence is TGTGCCAGCAGTGAAGCAGGGTTATGGACTGAAGCTTTCTTT.

The chain links TRBV6-1 to TRBJ2-1; 7 nucleotides match TRBD2. Trimming removed 6 bases from V and 8 bases from J; junction bases left unmatched: 7. CDR1 MNHNS and CDR2 SASEGT come from the germline V gene. The CDR3 contains 13 residues. The CDR3 bases are TGTGCCAGCAGCCGAGGACTAGGCTATGAGCAGTTCTTC. The encoded protein is CASSRGLGYEQFF.

The V gene is TRBV15, the J gene TRBJ2-5; 10 bases agree with TRBD1. The CDR3 loop spans 15 amino acids. CDR1 LNHNV and CDR2 YYDKDF come from the germline V gene (reference sequence). V gave up 3 bases and J gave up 9 bases; unmatched junction bases: 10. CDR3 sequence (DNA): TGTGCCACCAGCAGGGGACAGGGGTCGGGGGAGGCCCAGTACTTC. Its protein is CATSRGQGSGEAQYF.

The genes are TRBV6-6 and TRBJ2-6, with D perhaps TRBD1 (6 bases). This CDR3 has 15 amino acids. Per the germline V gene, CDR1 is MNHNY and CDR2 is SVGAGI (reference sequence). With 5 bases removed from V and 2 bases from J, the gap between germline ends came to 10 bases. The CDR3 DNA follows: TGTGCCAGCAGTCGAGGGGGAACTGGGGCCAACGTCCTGACTTTC. It translates to CASSRGGTGANVLTF.

The chain couples TRBV11-1 to TRBJ1-2; 7 bases agree with TRBD1. V lost 2 bases, J lost 2 bases, and 2 bases stayed unmatched. The CDR3 is made up of 14 amino acids. Germline V lookup: CDR1 SGHAT, CDR2 FQDESV (reference sequence). The CDR3 DNA follows: TGTGCCAGCAGCTTAAACAGGGGCAACTATGGCTACACCTTC. Encoded protein: CASSLNRGNYGYTF.

The J gene is TRBJ2-7, the V gene TRBV30; TRBD1 matches 8 bases. V lost 4 bases and J lost 1; bases outside the gene matches: 9. The CDR3 totals 15 residues. Germline CDR1 GTSNPN, CDR2 SVGIG (reference sequence). CDR3: CAWKNRDRTSYEQYF. The CDR3 nucleotides are TGTGCCTGGAAAAACCGGGACAGGACATCCTACGAGCAGTACTTC.

The V call is TRBV4-1, the J call TRBJ1-5; TRBD1 aligns across 7 bases. The CDR3 has 16 amino acids. Germline CDR1 reads MGHRA; CDR2 reads YSYEKL. V lost 0 bases and J lost 1; bases outside the gene matches: 3. CDR3: CASSQDPGQSNQPQHF. As DNA, the CDR3 is TGCGCCAGCAGCCAAGATCCGGGACAGAGCAATCAGCCCCAGCATTTT.

This chain links TRBV18 with TRBJ2-7; weak D call: TRBD1 (6 bases). V lost 2 bases and J lost 6, with 14 bases in between. The CDR3 runs to 14 residues. Germline V gene sequence: CDR1 KGHSH, CDR2 LQKENI. The CDR3 region is CASSPGRGRGEQYF. In DNA form, the CDR3 reads TGTGCCAGCTCACCAGGCCGCGGCAGGGGCGAGCAGTACTTC.

The chain carries TRBV30 and TRBJ2-2; no definite D call. The CDR3 sequence is 13 residues long. Trimming stripped 0 bases from V and 8 bases from J, with 10 bases between. Germline V gives CDR1 GTSNPN, CDR2 SVGIG (reference sequence). CDR3 DNA: TGTGCCTGGAGTGTAACGGTGCGTGGGGAGCTGTTTTTT. Its protein product is CAWSVTVRGELFF.